This is a list of T cell receptor beta chains from one sample in a study of blood T cell repertoires in COVID-19. TCRdb keeps only in-frame clones here, not all; method: immunoSEQ multiplex PCR. The table includes approximately 120,000 clones, approximately 83% detected once. Material: peripheral blood. The receptor set was obtained from a man between 60 and 70 years old with acute or convalescent COVID-19. The conserved cysteine and the conserved F or W are not part of the CDR3 here. The order of the fields is J gene, V gene, CDR3 protein.

J gene: TRBJ2-7
V gene: TRBV30
CDR3 protein: AWSRRGTYEQY

J gene: TRBJ2-3
V gene: TRBV15
CDR3 protein: ATSRERGYMRDSTDTQY

J gene: TRBJ2-5
V gene: TRBV7-3
CDR3 protein: ASSPQLAGMETQY

J gene: TRBJ2-2
V gene: TRBV27
CDR3 protein: ASSLGGGVGTGELF

J gene: TRBJ2-1
V gene: TRBV11-2
CDR3 protein: ASSWGQGSYNEQF

J gene: TRBJ1-4
V gene: TRBV11-2
CDR3 protein: ASSLDRTNEKLF

J gene: TRBJ2-4
V gene: TRBV4-1
CDR3 protein: ASSQGTGSGIQY

J gene: TRBJ1-2
V gene: TRBV2
CDR3 protein: ASSVYGTGGFGYGYT

J gene: TRBJ2-6
V gene: TRBV24-1
CDR3 protein: ATSDSGGLGSGANVLT

J gene: TRBJ2-7
V gene: TRBV6-6
CDR3 protein: ASSYSLYEQY

J gene: TRBJ1-1
V gene: TRBV15
CDR3 protein: ATSRSSTPNTEAF

J gene: TRBJ2-7
V gene: TRBV18
CDR3 protein: ASSSRLAGAYEQY

J gene: TRBJ2-7
V gene: TRBV5-1
CDR3 protein: ASRYLAGGTYEQY

J gene: TRBJ2-6
V gene: TRBV27
CDR3 protein: ASSPSGTRTPGANVLT

J gene: TRBJ1-6
V gene: TRBV7-8
CDR3 protein: ASSLGSSYNSPLH

J gene: TRBJ1-3
V gene: TRBV28
CDR3 protein: ASSLAGAGGIGNTIY

J gene: TRBJ2-7
V gene: TRBV2
CDR3 protein: ASSVTGGNEQY

J gene: TRBJ2-3
V gene: TRBV5-1
CDR3 protein: ASSFGGGRTDTQY

J gene: TRBJ2-2
V gene: TRBV27
CDR3 protein: ASSSFIQTGHSNTGELF

J gene: TRBJ2-7
V gene: TRBV5-4
CDR3 protein: ASSLVDRGYEQY

J gene: TRBJ2-2
V gene: TRBV19
CDR3 protein: ASSIVGLAGGTSTGELF

J gene: TRBJ1-1
V gene: TRBV18
CDR3 protein: ASSGQVGSGTEAF

J gene: TRBJ1-5
V gene: TRBV12-3/TRBV12-4
CDR3 protein: ASSPTRDQPQH

J gene: TRBJ2-2
V gene: TRBV7-9
CDR3 protein: ASSVYRGIPETGELF

J gene: TRBJ2-2
V gene: TRBV28
CDR3 protein: ASSKRGLAGELF

J gene: TRBJ2-7
V gene: TRBV6-6
CDR3 protein: ASSYPGQGNYEQY

J gene: TRBJ1-1
V gene: TRBV11-2
CDR3 protein: ASSLLTGGAGEAF

J gene: TRBJ2-1
V gene: TRBV7-8
CDR3 protein: ASTLLAGPSVGYYNEQF

J gene: TRBJ2-7
V gene: TRBV5-1
CDR3 protein: ASSLGLTVSYEQY

J gene: TRBJ2-7
V gene: TRBV2
CDR3 protein: ASSAQGASYEQY